This T cell receptor (beta chain) was recorded in a study of low-dose radiotherapy and immunotherapy resistance in tumors. For the study at large: The schedule for Cohort 2 used 1 Gy per fraction every two weeks, which added up to 13 Gy over 26 weeks. Every six weeks patients received intravenous ipilimumab 1 mg/kg, and every two weeks they received intravenous nivolumab 240 mg.

In this sample, this clonotype turned up many times. Looked up from germline, CDR1 is SNHLY and CDR2 is FYNNEI. This CDR3 has 11 residues. Trimming took 7 bases from V and 0 from J, leaving 2 bases between them. TRAV- and TRBV-specific primers primed first-strand cDNA, covering alpha and beta chains. The authors ran roughly 20 PCR cycles to amplify TCRs with a constant-region primer and V-primer adapter. TCRdb re-derived calls from the reads in MiXCR, one entry per CDR3 protein. The sample has fewer than 110,000 distinct CDR3 sequences, roughly 20% seen once. Time point denoted: after trial treatment. Stated treatment: LDRT plus nivolumab, ipilimumab, low-dose cyclophosphamide and aspirin (RACIN trial). Each donor was administered nivolumab, ipilimumab, aspirin, low-dose cyclophosphamide and low-dose radiotherapy.

The TCR sequence derives from a male donor with prostate cancer. The sample here was PBMCs, taken after low-dose radiotherapy plus immunotherapy. The rearrangement joins TRBV2 to TRBJ2-3; D is ambiguous. The CDR3, as DNA: TGTGCCAGCATAAGCACAGATACGCAGTATTTT. Translated: CASISTDTQYF.